The following is a T cell receptor (beta chain) sequence with its context. Within the sample, other DNA sequences also encode this same CDR3. Original data processing: Estimation of nucleated cell counts relied on the amplification of reference gene primers. The method was immunoSEQ multiplex PCR; TCRdb's version includes in-frame clones alone and lacks a portion of them. That table is the source of V, J and clone size, and D and trimming were worked out from the DNA. The sample records a few hundred thousand clones, less than 90% being singletons. This entry comes from a study of blood T cell repertoires in COVID-19. At the level of the study: Sites across the United States, Italy and Spain contributed samples from acute and convalescent COVID-19.

Which cohort a participant joined came from the clinical history participants gave. V lost 0 bases, J lost 7 bases, and 10 bases lay in between. Germline lookup yields CDR1 GTSNPN and CDR2 SVGIG (reference sequence). CDR3 length: 13 residues. Sample: PBMCs or T cells enriched from blood (not recorded which). V gene TRBV30 combines with J gene TRBJ1-5; TRBD1 might be the D (6 bases). The clonotype originates from a woman aged 60 to 75 who had recovered from COVID-19. This CDR3 reads CAWSVQGGQPQHF. In nucleotides, the CDR3 is TGTGCCTGGAGTGTACAGGGTGGACAGCCCCAGCATTTT.